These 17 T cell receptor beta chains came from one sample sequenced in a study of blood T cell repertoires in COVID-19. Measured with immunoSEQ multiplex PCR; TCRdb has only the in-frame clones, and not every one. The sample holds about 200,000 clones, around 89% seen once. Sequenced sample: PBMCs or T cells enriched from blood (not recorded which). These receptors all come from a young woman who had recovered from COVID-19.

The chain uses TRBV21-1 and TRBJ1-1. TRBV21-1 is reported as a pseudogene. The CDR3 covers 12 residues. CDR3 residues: CASSRGGTEAFF. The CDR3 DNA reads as TGTGCCAGCAGCAGGGGGGGAACTGAAGCTTTCTTT.

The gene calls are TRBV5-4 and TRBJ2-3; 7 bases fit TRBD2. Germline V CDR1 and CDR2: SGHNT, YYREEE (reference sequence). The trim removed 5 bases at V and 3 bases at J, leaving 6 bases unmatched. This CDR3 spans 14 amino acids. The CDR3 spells CASSTSGDTDTQYF. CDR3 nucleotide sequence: TGTGCCAGCAGTACCAGCGGGGATACAGATACGCAGTATTTT.

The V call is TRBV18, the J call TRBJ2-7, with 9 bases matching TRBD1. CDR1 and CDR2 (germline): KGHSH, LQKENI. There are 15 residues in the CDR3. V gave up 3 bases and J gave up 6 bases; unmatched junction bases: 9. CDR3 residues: CASSPTPGTGSEQYF. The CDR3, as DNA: TGTGCCAGCTCACCGACTCCCGGGACAGGGAGCGAGCAGTACTTC.

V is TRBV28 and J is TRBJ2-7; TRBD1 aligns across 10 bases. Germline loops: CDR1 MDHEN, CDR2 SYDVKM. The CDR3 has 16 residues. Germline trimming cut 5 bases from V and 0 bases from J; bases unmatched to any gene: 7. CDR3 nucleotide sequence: TGTGCCAGCAGTCTAAAGGGACAGGGGAGCTCCTACGAGCAGTACTTC. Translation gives CASSLKGQGSSYEQYF. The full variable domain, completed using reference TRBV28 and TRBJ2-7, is DVKVTQSSRYLVKRTGEKVFLECVQDMDHENMFWYRQDPGLGLRLIYFSYDVKMKEKGDIPEGYSVSREKKERFSLILESASTNQTSMYLCASSLKGQGSSYEQYFGPGTRLTVT.

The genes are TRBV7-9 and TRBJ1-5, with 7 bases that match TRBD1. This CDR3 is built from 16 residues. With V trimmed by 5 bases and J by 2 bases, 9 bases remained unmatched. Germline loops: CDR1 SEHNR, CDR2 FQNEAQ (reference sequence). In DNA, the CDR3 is TGTGCCAGCAGCCAGAGAGACAGGGACGGCAATCAGCCCCAGCATTTT. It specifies CASSQRDRDGNQPQHF. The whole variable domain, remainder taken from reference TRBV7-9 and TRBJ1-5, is DTGVSQNPRHKITKRGQNVTFRCDPISEHNRLYWYRQTLGQGPEFLTYFQNEAQLEKSRLLSDRFSAERPKGSFSTLEIQRTEQGDSAMYLCASSQRDRDGNQPQHFGDGTRLSIL.

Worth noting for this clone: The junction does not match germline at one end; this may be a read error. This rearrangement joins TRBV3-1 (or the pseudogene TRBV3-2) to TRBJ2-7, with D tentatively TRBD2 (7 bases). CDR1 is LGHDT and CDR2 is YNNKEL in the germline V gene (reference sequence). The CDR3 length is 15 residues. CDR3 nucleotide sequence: TGTACCAGCAGCCAAATGGGGGGGGCTCGTTACGAGCAGTACTTC. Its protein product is CTSSQMGGARYEQYF.

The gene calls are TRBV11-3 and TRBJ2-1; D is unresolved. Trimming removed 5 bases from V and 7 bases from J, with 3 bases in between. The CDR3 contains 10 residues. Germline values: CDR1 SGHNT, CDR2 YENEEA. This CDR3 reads CASSPNEQFF. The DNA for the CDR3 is TGTGCCAGCAGCCCAAATGAGCAGTTCTTC.

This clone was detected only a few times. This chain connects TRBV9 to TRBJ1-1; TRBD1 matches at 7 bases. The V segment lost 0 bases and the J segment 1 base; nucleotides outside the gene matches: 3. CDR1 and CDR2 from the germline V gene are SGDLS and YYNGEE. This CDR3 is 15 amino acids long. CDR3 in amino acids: CASSVDGTENTEAFF. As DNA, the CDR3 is TGTGCCAGCAGCGTAGATGGGACAGAGAACACTGAAGCTTTCTTT.

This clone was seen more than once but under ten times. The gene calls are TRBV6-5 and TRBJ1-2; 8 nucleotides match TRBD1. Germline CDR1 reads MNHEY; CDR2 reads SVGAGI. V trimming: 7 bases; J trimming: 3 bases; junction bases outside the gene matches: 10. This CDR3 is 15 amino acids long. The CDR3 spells CASKPETGADYGYTF. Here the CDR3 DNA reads TGTGCCAGCAAACCGGAGACAGGGGCTGACTATGGCTACACCTTC.

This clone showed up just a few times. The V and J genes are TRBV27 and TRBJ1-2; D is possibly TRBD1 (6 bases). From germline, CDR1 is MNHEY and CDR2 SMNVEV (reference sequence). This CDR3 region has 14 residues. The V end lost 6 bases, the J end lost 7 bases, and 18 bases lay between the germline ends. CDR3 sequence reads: CASSLSGQSTGYTF. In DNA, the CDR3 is TGTGCCAGCAGCCTGTCTGGACAGTCTACTGGCTACACCTTC.

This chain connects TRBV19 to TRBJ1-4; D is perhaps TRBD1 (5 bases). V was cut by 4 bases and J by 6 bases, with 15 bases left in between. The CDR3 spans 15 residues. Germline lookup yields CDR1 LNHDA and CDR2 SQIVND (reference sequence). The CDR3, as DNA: TGTGCCAGTAGTACAGGGACTGGTTTGGATGAAAAACTGTTTTTT. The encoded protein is CASSTGTGLDEKLFF.

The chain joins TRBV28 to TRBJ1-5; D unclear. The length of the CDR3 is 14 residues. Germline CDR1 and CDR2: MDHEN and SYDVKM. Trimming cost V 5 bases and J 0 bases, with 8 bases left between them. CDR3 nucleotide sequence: TGTGCCAGCAGTCCGGTCTATAGCAATCAGCCCCAGCATTTT. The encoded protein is CASSPVYSNQPQHF. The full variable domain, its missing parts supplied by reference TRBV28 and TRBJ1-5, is DVKVTQSSRYLVKRTGEKVFLECVQDMDHENMFWYRQDPGLGLRLIYFSYDVKMKEKGDIPEGYSVSREKKERFSLILESASTNQTSMYLCASSPVYSNQPQHFGDGTRLSIL.

CDR3 protein: CATSDAGFPEAFF. CDR3 in DNA: TGTGCCACCAGTGATGCAGGGTTCCCTGAAGCTTTCTTT. The genes are TRBV24-1 and TRBJ1-1, with TRBD1 as a possible D gene (5 bases). This CDR3 has 13 amino acids. V was clipped by 3 bases and J by 6 bases, with 10 bases between them. Germline V gives CDR1 KGHDR, CDR2 SFDVKD.

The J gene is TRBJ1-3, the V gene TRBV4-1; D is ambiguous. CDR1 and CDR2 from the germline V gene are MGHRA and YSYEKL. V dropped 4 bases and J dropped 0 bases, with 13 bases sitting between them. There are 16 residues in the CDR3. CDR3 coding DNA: TGCGCCAGCAGCCCCGGGAGGGCAGTCTCTGGAAACACCATATATTTT. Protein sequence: CASSPGRAVSGNTIYF.

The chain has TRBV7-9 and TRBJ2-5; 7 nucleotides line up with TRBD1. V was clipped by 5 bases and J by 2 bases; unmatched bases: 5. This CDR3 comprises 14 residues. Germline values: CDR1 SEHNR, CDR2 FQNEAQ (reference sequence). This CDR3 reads CASSPQGQQETQYF. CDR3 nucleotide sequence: TGTGCCAGCAGCCCCCAGGGACAGCAAGAGACCCAGTACTTC. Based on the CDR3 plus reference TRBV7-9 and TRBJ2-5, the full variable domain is DTGVSQNPRHKITKRGQNVTFRCDPISEHNRLYWYRQTLGQGPEFLTYFQNEAQLEKSRLLSDRFSAERPKGSFSTLEIQRTEQGDSAMYLCASSPQGQQETQYFGPGTRLLVL.

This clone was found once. The CDR3 loop is CASSWQGPYNEQFF. The CDR3 nucleotides are TGTGCCAGCAGCTGGCAGGGCCCCTACAATGAGCAGTTCTTC. The chain employs TRBV5-4 and TRBJ2-1; perhaps TRBD1 as D (5 bases). CDR1 and CDR2 (germline): SGHNT, YYREEE (reference sequence). CDR3 length: 14 amino acids. Trimming left V 3 bases short and J 2 bases short, with 9 bases between.

CDR3: CASTGTGSTDTQYF. The CDR3 DNA reads as TGTGCCAGCACCGGGACAGGGTCCACAGATACGCAGTATTTT. This chain links TRBV3-1 (or the pseudogene TRBV3-2) with TRBJ2-3; 9 nucleotides align to TRBD1. The CDR3 has 14 residues. V trimming: 7 bases; J trimming: 2 bases; junction bases outside the gene matches: 4. Looked up from germline, CDR1 is LGHDT and CDR2 is YNNKEL (reference sequence).